This TCR beta chain appears in the sequencing data of a study of blood T cell repertoires in COVID-19 (dated by TCRdb to the early 2020s). For the study in its entirety: The collaborator samples originated in the United States, Italy and Spain and spanned the acute and convalescent phases of COVID-19. Nearly every sample came with metadata listing a de-identified subject ID, COVID-19 status, age in years and sex. The material from the prospective study consisted of cDNA or gDNA derived from T cells, B-cell-depleted T cells, or PBMCs. A freely available public database, intended as a resource for researchers studying the immune response to SARS-CoV-2, is where the repertoires were released. Where available, HLA class I and class II types were taken from metadata supplied by the sample provider and were not determined by assay-based typing. The samples were drawn from the first 160 participants of the ongoing ImmuneRACE study and from under 1,500 subjects provided by 6 global collaborators. Subjects who had been exposed to COVID-19, were actively infected with it, or had recovered from it provided the deeply sampled blood TCRbeta repertoires that made up the dataset.

The paper's findings and limits, for the study overall: The amount of clinical and demographic metadata varied by source and participant and was provided uncurated.

Comments on this clone: The antigen this receptor binds is unknown. Per-nucleotide qualities are absent, and no much larger clonotype sits a single base away.

Trimming takes 10 bases off V and 0 bases off J; junction bases not matched to a gene: 11. Measured from the cysteine to the phenylalanine, the CDR3 is 15 residues long. The kept DNA is CDR3 alone, 45 bases in frame from the first base. The germline V gene (reference sequence) provides CDR1 MNHEY and CDR2 SMNVEV. Each collaborating institution followed its own protocols to collect whole blood in K2EDTA tubes. For TCRbeta analysis, collaborators shipped samples in one of three forms: frozen whole blood, isolated PBMCs, or DNA extracted from either of those sample types. TCRbeta CDR3 regions were amplified from genomic DNA by means of the immunoSEQ Assay, a bias-controlled multiplex PCR. Per the original workflow: The number of nucleated cells in each sample was estimated from the amplification of reference gene primers within the assay. Sequence reads were collapsed and filtered to measure the absolute abundance of every unique TCRbeta CDR3 rearrangement. Productive Simpson clonality was computed per sample as the square root of Simpson's diversity index over productive rearrangements. Not all clones reach the TCRdb copy of this immuneACCESS table, which keeps in-frame sequences only. Checked studies attribute under half of the gap to unresolved V genes and leave the rest unexplained. The DNA gave D and trimming, while V, J and clone size come from that table. This sample gives roughly 200,000 clones in total; around 84% of them show up just once. The ten most abundant clones make up roughly 5% of the sample.

The V gene is TRBV27 and the J gene is TRBJ1-1; 7 bases in between match TRBD1. Sequencing used peripheral blood. This receptor was taken from an elderly woman with acute or convalescent COVID-19. The DNA sequence is TGTGCCACGGGGTATGAAACAGGGGTGAACACTGAAGCTTTCTTT. It specifies CATGYETGVNTEAFF.